The 14 T cell receptor beta chains reported below all come from one sample, sequenced in a study of CD8+ T cells in alopecia areata. Isolated RNA was reverse transcribed into cDNA used as the sequencing template. Only in-frame clones appear in the TCRdb table, and some are missing; sequencing was by immunoSEQ multiplex PCR. The data hold more than 200,000 clones, with 67% observed a single time. Material: CD4+ T cells sorted from blood, obtained at week 0. Receptor source: a human donor with alopecia areata.

This chain connects TRBV12-5 to TRBJ1-1; 7 nucleotides line up with TRBD1. This CDR3 spans 17 amino acids. The J segment lost 4 bases and the V segment lost 0 bases, leaving 11 bases of the junction unmatched. The germline CDR1 and CDR2 sequences are LGHNT and FRNRAP. This chain's CDR3 is CASGLVHGGGMGTEAFF. The DNA for the CDR3 is TGTGCTAGTGGTTTGGTACATGGAGGGGGCATGGGCACTGAAGCTTTCTTT.

This clone came up a few times. V is TRBV29-1 and J is TRBJ2-7; no clear D. V dropped 7 bases and J dropped 6 bases, with 16 bases sitting between them. This CDR3 contains 12 residues. Germline-derived CDR1 and CDR2 are SQVTM and ANQGSEA. The CDR3 loop is CSAIPGPGEQYF. The DNA for the CDR3 is TGCAGCGCTATTCCCGGCCCCGGCGAGCAGTACTTC.

The rearrangement links TRBV9 to TRBJ2-5; weak D call: TRBD1 (7 bases). V was cut by 0 bases and J by 5 bases, with 14 bases left in between. Germline CDR1 is SGDLS and CDR2 is YYNGEE. There are 15 residues in the CDR3. The CDR3 is CASSVAEGAGETQYF. DNA of the CDR3: TGTGCCAGCAGCGTAGCGGAGGGGGCGGGGGAGACCCAGTACTTC.

This chain connects TRBV29-1 to TRBJ2-5, with 8 bases that match TRBD2. With 6 bases clipped from V and 2 bases from J, the junction kept 8 bases outside the gene matches. Germline-derived CDR1 and CDR2 are SQVTM and ANQGSEA. This CDR3 contains 14 residues. CDR3 nucleotide sequence: TGCAGCGTAGACCGGGGGGGCATGCAAGAGACCCAGTACTTC. This translates into CSVDRGGMQETQYF.

The V and J genes are TRBV2 and TRBJ2-3; 9 nucleotides match TRBD1. J was trimmed by 0 bases and V by 11 bases; bases with no gene match: 15. Germline CDR1 is SNHLY and CDR2 is FYNNEI. The CDR3 spans 17 residues. In DNA form, the CDR3 reads TGTGCCTCAACAGGCTCCCCCGGGACAGGGAGCACAGATACGCAGTATTTT. Translation gives CASTGSPGTGSTDTQYF.

Written as DNA, the CDR3 is TGCGCCAGCAGCCACGTACAGTCCGGGGAGCTGTTTTTT. This encodes CASSHVQSGELFF. This chain uses TRBV4-3 with TRBJ2-2; D unclear. Trimming left V 3 bases short and J 6 bases short, with 8 bases between. This CDR3 contains 13 residues. Germline lookup yields CDR1 LGHNA and CDR2 YSLEER.

The genes are TRBV30 and TRBJ1-6, with 9 bases matching TRBD1. With V trimmed by 3 bases and J by 10 bases, 10 bases remained unmatched. The CDR3 spans 15 residues. CDR1 GTSNPN and CDR2 SVGIG come from the germline V gene (reference sequence). CDR3 amino acids: CAWSLGQGEYSPLHF. The CDR3 nucleotides read TGTGCCTGGAGCCTGGGACAGGGTGAATACTCACCCCTCCACTTT.

The J gene is TRBJ2-4, the V gene TRBV5-6; 8 bases are a match to TRBD1. This CDR3 region has 18 residues. Trimming at V came to 0 bases and at J to 0 bases, leaving 8 bases not matched to a gene. From germline, CDR1 is SGHDT and CDR2 YYEEEE. The CDR3 loop is CASSLAVRGPLAKNIQYF. The CDR3, as DNA: TGTGCCAGCAGCTTGGCTGTCAGGGGGCCCTTAGCCAAAAACATTCAGTACTTC.

This chain joins TRBV4-3 and TRBJ1-6; D is unresolved. The CDR3 totals 18 residues. In germline, CDR1 is LGHNA, CDR2 YSLEER. Trimming removed 0 bases from V and 0 bases from J, with 12 bases in between. The CDR3 nucleotides read TGCGCCAGCAGCCAAGAGGGCCCTACGAGCTCCTATAATTCACCCCTCCACTTT. Translated: CASSQEGPTSSYNSPLHF.

This clone was recorded a few times. This CDR3 is CASSPPDRFSYNEQFF. The DNA for the CDR3 is TGTGCCAGCAGTCCCCCCGACAGGTTCTCCTACAATGAGCAGTTCTTC. The J gene is TRBJ2-1, the V gene TRBV28, with D possibly being TRBD1 (6 bases). Looked up from germline, CDR1 is MDHEN and CDR2 is SYDVKM. Trimming removed 5 bases at V and 0 bases at J, with 14 bases between. The CDR3 runs to 16 residues.

The V call is TRBV27, the J call TRBJ1-2; D gene unclear. Trimming left V 3 bases short and J 4 bases short, with 12 bases between. This CDR3 is built from 14 residues. The germline V gene encodes CDR1 MNHEY and CDR2 SMNVEV (reference sequence). The CDR3 region is CASSFGLMGYGYTF. The CDR3 bases are TGTGCCAGCAGTTTCGGACTCATGGGCTATGGCTACACCTTC.

The count of this clone is one. The CDR3 DNA is TGCGCCAGCAGCTTGTCTAATACAGATACGCAGTATTTT. It translates to CASSLSNTDTQYF. The chain employs TRBV5-1 and TRBJ2-3; no reliable D call. Trimming pared 1 base from V and 3 bases from J, leaving 6 bases between. Germline loops: CDR1 SGHRS, CDR2 YFSETQ. CDR3 length equals 13 residues.

There are a few counts of this clone. The chain is built from TRBV27 and TRBJ2-5; weak D call: TRBD1 (5 bases). The V end lost 5 bases, the J end lost 9 bases, and 19 bases lay between the germline ends. Germline CDR1 and CDR2: MNHEY and SMNVEV (reference sequence). CDR3 length: 14 residues. The CDR3 here is CASSPRVLIPAQYF. The CDR3 nucleotides read TGTGCCAGCAGTCCCAGGGTTCTGATACCGGCCCAGTACTTC.

The chain combines TRBV30 with TRBJ2-5; 7 bases are a match to TRBD1. Unmatched junction bases numbered 13, after V lost 5 bases and J lost 7 bases. CDR3 length: 14 amino acids. Germline CDR1 GTSNPN, CDR2 SVGIG (reference sequence). CDR3 in DNA: TGTGCCTGGTCCCGCCGACGAGGGGGCGCGACCCAGTACTTC. Translating gives CAWSRRRGGATQYF.